Following are 9 T cell receptor beta chains from one sample sequenced in a study of cytomegalovirus exposure and HLA in healthy donors (dated by TCRdb to between 2016 and 2019). Receptor amplification or capture employed the immunoSEQ multiplex PCR assay. For the multiplex PCR, a mixture combining 60 forward primers for TCR Vbeta segments and 13 reverse primers for TCR Jbeta segments was used. TCRdb limited this immuneACCESS table to in-frame rearrangements with V and J called. A share of clones is missing; checked studies link under half to unresolved V genes, and the rest is unexplained. For this sample the table gives under 150,000 clones, of which over 75% were detected only once. The ten largest clonotypes hold roughly 2.5% of the sample. Sequences were obtained from PBMCs. The receptor source for this set is a woman between 18 and 29 years old in good health and CMV-seronegative.

Only a few counts were recorded for this clone. This chain joins TRBV9 and TRBJ2-1, with TRBD2 matching 7 bases. The germline CDR1 and CDR2 sequences are SGDLS and YYNGEE. Trimming removed 3 bases from V and 4 bases from J; junction bases left unmatched: 10. The length of the CDR3 is 16 residues. CDR3 DNA: TGTGCCAGCAGCGAGCGGGCCGGGACTATATACAATGAGCAGTTCTTC. Translating it yields CASSERAGTIYNEQFF.

This clone was seen only a few times. The chain recombines TRBV2 with TRBJ2-1; D gene uncertain. The CDR3 spans 13 residues. CDR1 SNHLY and CDR2 FYNNEI come from the germline V gene. V was trimmed by 11 bases and J by 0 bases, leaving 11 bases between them. The CDR3 is CAGQTRSYNEQFF. CDR3 bases: TGTGCCGGCCAGACACGCTCCTACAATGAGCAGTTCTTC.

V gene TRBV11-3 combines with J gene TRBJ2-3; no reliable D call. The CDR3 runs 14 residues. Germline V gives CDR1 SGHNT, CDR2 YENEEA. V was cut by 1 base and J by 0 bases, with 5 bases left in between. The CDR3 loop reads CASSLVTSTDTQYF. The DNA of the CDR3 is TGTGCCAGCAGCTTAGTGACTAGCACAGATACGCAGTATTTT.

The V gene is TRBV7-9, the J gene TRBJ1-2; 7 bases match TRBD1. V lost 4 bases to trimming and J lost 4 bases; unmatched junction nucleotides: 9. The CDR3 covers 15 residues. Per the germline V gene, CDR1 is SEHNR and CDR2 is FQNEAQ (reference sequence). The CDR3 sequence: CASSSNRGASYGYTF. The CDR3 DNA reads as TGTGCCAGCAGCTCCAACAGGGGAGCGAGCTATGGCTACACCTTC. Drawing the rest from reference TRBV7-9 and TRBJ1-2, the complete variable domain is DTGVSQNPRHKITKRGQNVTFRCDPISEHNRLYWYRQTLGQGPEFLTYFQNEAQLEKSRLLSDRFSAERPKGSFSTLEIQRTEQGDSAMYLCASSSNRGASYGYTFGSGTRLTVV.

The genes are TRBV28 and TRBJ2-7; TRBD1 might be the D (5 bases). With 3 bases removed from V and 7 bases from J, the gap between germline ends came to 25 bases. The CDR3 has 17 amino acids. In germline, CDR1 is MDHEN, CDR2 SYDVKM. The CDR3 bases are TGTGCCAGCAGTTTTGGGTTAGGGGCTCCTTTGGGGTGGGAGCAGTACTTC. As protein: CASSFGLGAPLGWEQYF.

The chain employs TRBV2 and TRBJ2-7, with unresolved D. The CDR3 is 12 amino acids. The germline V and J ends were trimmed by 4 bases and 3 bases, with 7 bases remaining between them. Germline V gene data show CDR1 as SNHLY and CDR2 as FYNNEI. CDR3 bases: TGTGCCAGCAGTGGTGGTTACTACGAGCAGTACGTC. The encoded protein is CASSGGYYEQYV.

This clone was seen a single time. The J gene is TRBJ2-7, the V gene TRBV6-5; D is possibly TRBD2 (5 bases). Trimming pared 7 bases from V and 3 bases from J, leaving 13 bases between. The CDR3 has 13 residues. Germline V lookup: CDR1 MNHEY, CDR2 SVGAGI. The CDR3 DNA is TGTGCCAGCATCCCAGAAGGGAGCTACGAGCAGTACTTC. As protein: CASIPEGSYEQYF.

The chain employs TRBV27 and TRBJ2-3; D may be TRBD1 (6 bases). Trimming removed 10 bases from V and 4 bases from J, with 12 bases in between. The CDR3 is 12 amino acids. CDR1 is MNHEY and CDR2 is SMNVEV in the germline V gene (reference sequence). The DNA for the CDR3 is TGTGCCACCCGGACAGTCGCAGATACGCAGTATTTT. It codes for CATRTVADTQYF.

This clone has a handful of counts. The V gene is TRBV4-2, the J gene TRBJ1-4, with D tentatively TRBD1 (6 bases). The CDR3 consists of 16 residues. The germline gives CDR1 LGHNA, CDR2 YNFKEQ. Trimming removed 4 bases at V and 3 bases at J, with 15 bases between. The CDR3: CASSPGGAGANEKLFF. The CDR3 DNA follows: TGTGCCAGCAGCCCGGGGGGGGCAGGGGCTAATGAAAAACTGTTTTTT.